The rows below give T cell receptor beta chains drawn from one sample of a study of blood T cell repertoires in COVID-19. Clones were sequenced by immunoSEQ multiplex PCR, and TCRdb holds only the in-frame ones, with some missing. Seen here are about 160,000 clones, around 82% observed once, and the top ten hold around 3.6%. Source material: PBMCs or T cells enriched from blood (not recorded which). The origin of the receptors is a woman aged 45-65 years in a cohort exposed to, infected with or recovered from COVID-19 (not recorded which). CDR3s include the opening cysteine and the closing phenylalanine or tryptophan. D genes are given only for firm matches. Some rows have no size entry. The others give once, few or many, or a class for an expanded clone.

>TRBV7-8|.|TRBJ1-1|.
CASSLIRAVNTEAFF
TGTGCCAGCAGCTTAATCAGGGCCGTGAACACTGAAGCTTTCTTT
>TRBV3-1/TRBV3-2|TRBD1|TRBJ1-1|.
CASSQRGGTGGTEAFF
TGTGCCAGCAGCCAAAGAGGTGGGACAGGGGGCACTGAAGCTTTCTTT
>TRBV5-4|.|TRBJ2-1|.
CASSAYNEQFF
TGTGCCAGCAGCGCCTATAATGAGCAGTTCTTC
>TRBV6-2/TRBV6-3|.|TRBJ2-7|.
CASSEVGPGSEQYF
TGTGCCAGCAGTGAGGTGGGGCCCGGGAGCGAGCAGTACTTC
>TRBV2|.|TRBJ2-6|.
CASSSGFSGANVLTF
TGTGCCAGCAGTTCAGGGTTCTCTGGGGCCAACGTCCTGACTTTC
>TRBV19|TRBD1|TRBJ1-3|.
CASRTGETGNTIYF
TGTGCCAGTAGGACAGGGGAGACTGGAAACACCATATATTTT
>TRBV7-9|.|TRBJ1-5|.
CASSPGSSNQPQHF
TGTGCCAGCAGCCCAGGGTCTAGCAATCAGCCCCAGCATTTT
>TRBV6-5|TRBD1|TRBJ1-6|.
CASSPPGTGNSPLHF
TGTGCCAGCAGCCCCCCCGGGACAGGGAATTCACCCCTCCACTTT
>TRBV6-1|TRBD2|TRBJ2-7|.
CASSEERWTSSYEQYF
TGTGCCAGCAGTGAAGAACGTTGGACTAGCTCCTACGAGCAGTACTTC
>TRBV4-1|TRBD2|TRBJ2-1|once
CASSQVTSSPYNEQFF
TGCGCCAGCAGCCAAGTGACTAGCAGCCCCTACAATGAGCAGTTCTTC
>TRBV3-1/TRBV3-2|TRBD2|TRBJ2-5|.
CASSQLSGGKETQYF
TGTGCCAGCAGCCAACTTAGCGGGGGGAAGGAGACCCAGTACTTC
>TRBV29-1|TRBD1|TRBJ1-1|.
CSGSGQPNTEAFF
TGCAGCGGCTCGGGACAGCCGAACACTGAAGCTTTCTTT
>TRBV10-3|TRBD2|TRBJ2-3|.
CAISGTSGSATTWTQYF
TGTGCCATCAGTGGGACTAGCGGGAGTGCCACCACATGGACGCAGTATTTT
>TRBV5-1|.|TRBJ2-1|.
CASSLADEQFF
TGCGCCAGCAGCTTAGCGGACGAGCAGTTCTTC
>TRBV5-1|.|TRBJ2-3|.
CASSLRGPGTDTQYF
TGCGCCAGCAGCTTAAGAGGGCCCGGCACAGATACGCAGTATTTT
>TRBV19|.|TRBJ1-4|.
CASTKIRQGLEEKLFF
TGTGCCAGTACCAAAATTCGGCAGGGGTTAGAAGAAAAACTGTTTTTT
>TRBV15|TRBD2|TRBJ2-7|.
CATSRPRLAGAVPYEQYF
TGTGCCACCAGCAGACCAAGACTAGCGGGAGCCGTCCCCTACGAGCAGTACTTC
>TRBV9|.|TRBJ1-6|.
CASSGSTGLNSPLHF
TGTGCCAGCAGCGGGTCCACAGGGCTGAATTCACCCCTCCACTTT
>TRBV18|TRBD1|TRBJ1-1|once
CASSARTGGANTEAFF
TGTGCCAGCTCAGCCAGAACAGGGGGGGCGAACACTGAAGCTTTCTTT
>TRBV5-6|.|TRBJ1-4|.
CASSLTPLGQTNEKLFF
TGTGCCAGCAGCTTGACCCCTCTAGGACAAACTAATGAAAAACTGTTTTTT
>TRBV6-5|.|TRBJ1-4|.
CASTAGGPPDEKLFF
TGTGCCAGCACGGCGGGGGGACCCCCCGACGAAAAACTGTTTTTT
>TRBV28|.|TRBJ2-7|.
CASSLSGRDSYEQYF
TGTGCCAGCAGTTTATCCGGACGGGACTCCTACGAGCAGTACTTC
>TRBV28|.|TRBJ1-3|.
CASSVRGGFGNTIYF
TGTGCCAGCAGTGTAAGGGGGGGATTTGGAAACACCATATATTTT
>TRBV19|.|TRBJ1-1|.
CASQGRPDSEAFF
TGTGCCAGCCAGGGGCGGCCAGATTCAGAAGCTTTCTTT